Sequencing of this TCR beta chain was carried out in a study of blood T cell repertoires in COVID-19. Authors' methods: How many nucleated cells were present was estimated from reference gene primer amplification. Generated by immunoSEQ multiplex PCR, the TCRdb table keeps only in-frame clones and is missing some. D and trimming were read from the DNA, whereas the V and J calls and clone size are those reported in that table. Counted here are 270,000 or so clones, more than 65% occurring once; the ten biggest clones make up roughly 3.1%. V shed 4 bases and J shed 3 bases, with 7 bases lying between them. From germline, CDR1 is SGHTA and CDR2 FQGNSA. CDR3 length equals 12 residues.

The rearrangement links TRBV7-2 to TRBJ2-7; possible D gene TRBD1, 6 bases. Source material: peripheral blood. The sequence was collected from a woman between 18 and 30 years old with acute or convalescent COVID-19. The CDR3 loop is CASSSGVYEQYF. The CDR3 DNA is TGTGCCAGCAGCTCAGGGGTCTACGAGCAGTACTTC.